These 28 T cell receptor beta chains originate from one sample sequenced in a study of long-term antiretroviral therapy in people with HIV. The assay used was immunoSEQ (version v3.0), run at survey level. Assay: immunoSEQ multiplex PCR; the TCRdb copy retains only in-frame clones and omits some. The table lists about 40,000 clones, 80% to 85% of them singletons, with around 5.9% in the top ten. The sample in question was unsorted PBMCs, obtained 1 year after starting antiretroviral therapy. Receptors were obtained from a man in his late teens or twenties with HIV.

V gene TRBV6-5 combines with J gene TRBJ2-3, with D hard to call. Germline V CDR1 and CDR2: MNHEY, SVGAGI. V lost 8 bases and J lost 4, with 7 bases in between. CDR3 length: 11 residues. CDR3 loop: CASSDADTQYF. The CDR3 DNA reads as TGTGCCAGCTCGGACGCAGATACGCAGTATTTT.

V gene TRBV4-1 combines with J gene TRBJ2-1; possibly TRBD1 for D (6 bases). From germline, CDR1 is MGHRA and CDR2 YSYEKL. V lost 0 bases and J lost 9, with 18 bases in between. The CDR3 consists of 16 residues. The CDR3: CASSQDTGPRVGEQFF. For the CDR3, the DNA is TGCGCCAGCAGCCAAGATACAGGGCCAAGGGTAGGTGAGCAGTTCTTC.

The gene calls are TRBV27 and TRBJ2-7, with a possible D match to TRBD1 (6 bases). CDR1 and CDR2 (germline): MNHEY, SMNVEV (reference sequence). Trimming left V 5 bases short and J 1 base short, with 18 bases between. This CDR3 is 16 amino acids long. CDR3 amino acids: CASSTSTGTLSYEQYF. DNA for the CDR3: TGTGCCAGCAGTACCTCCACCGGGACACTTTCCTACGAGCAGTACTTC.

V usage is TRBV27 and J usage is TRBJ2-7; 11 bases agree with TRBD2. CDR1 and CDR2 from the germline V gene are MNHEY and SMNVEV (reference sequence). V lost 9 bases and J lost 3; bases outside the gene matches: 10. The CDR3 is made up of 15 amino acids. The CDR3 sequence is CASSGRGSIHYEQYF. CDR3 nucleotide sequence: TGTGCCAGTAGCGGGAGGGGGTCTATTCACTACGAGCAGTACTTC.

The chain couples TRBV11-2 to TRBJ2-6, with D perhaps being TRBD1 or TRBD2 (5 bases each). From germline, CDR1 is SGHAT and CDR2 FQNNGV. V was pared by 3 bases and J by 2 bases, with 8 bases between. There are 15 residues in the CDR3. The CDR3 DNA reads TGTGCCAGCAGCTTGTGGGGGACTGGGGCCAACGTCCTGACTTTC. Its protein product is CASSLWGTGANVLTF.

The CDR3 region is CASSQGASGNYEQYF. The CDR3 bases are TGCGCCAGCAGCCAAGGGGCTAGCGGGAACTACGAGCAGTACTTC. The chain employs TRBV4-3 and TRBJ2-7; 9 bases align to TRBD2. The CDR3 runs to 15 residues. The germline V gene has CDR1 LGHNA and CDR2 YSLEER. With V trimmed by 1 base and J by 3 bases, 4 bases remained unmatched.

CDR3 protein: CASSSLYEQYF. CDR3 DNA: TGCGCCAGCAGCTCTCTCTACGAGCAGTACTTC. The V and J genes are TRBV4-1 and TRBJ2-7; the D is unclear. V lost 5 bases, J lost 3 bases, and 5 bases lay in between. This CDR3 has 11 amino acids. Per germline, CDR1 MGHRA and CDR2 YSYEKL.

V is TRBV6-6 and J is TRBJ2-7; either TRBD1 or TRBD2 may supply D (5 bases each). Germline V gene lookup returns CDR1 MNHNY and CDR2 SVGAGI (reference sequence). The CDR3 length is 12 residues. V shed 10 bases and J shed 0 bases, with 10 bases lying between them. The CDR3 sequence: CATMGPSYEQYF. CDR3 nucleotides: TGTGCCACCATGGGACCCTCCTACGAGCAGTACTTC.

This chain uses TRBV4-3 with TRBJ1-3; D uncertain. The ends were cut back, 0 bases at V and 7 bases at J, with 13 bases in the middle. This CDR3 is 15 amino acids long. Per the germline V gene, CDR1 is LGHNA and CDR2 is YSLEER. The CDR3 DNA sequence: TGCGCCAGCAGCCAAGATCTTCCCACTTTGAACACCATATATTTT. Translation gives CASSQDLPTLNTIYF.

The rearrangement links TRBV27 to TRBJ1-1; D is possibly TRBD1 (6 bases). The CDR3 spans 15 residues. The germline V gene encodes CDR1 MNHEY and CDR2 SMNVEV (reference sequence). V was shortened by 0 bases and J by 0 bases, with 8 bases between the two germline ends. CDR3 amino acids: CASSLSGGMNTEAFF. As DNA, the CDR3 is TGTGCCAGCAGTTTATCAGGGGGGATGAACACTGAAGCTTTCTTT.

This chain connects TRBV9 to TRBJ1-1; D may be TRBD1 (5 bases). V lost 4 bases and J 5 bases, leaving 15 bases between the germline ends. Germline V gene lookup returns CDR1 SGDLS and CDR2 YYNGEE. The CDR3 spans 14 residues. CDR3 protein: CASSSQARGTEAFF. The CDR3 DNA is TGTGCCAGCAGCTCACAGGCCCGGGGAACTGAAGCTTTCTTT.

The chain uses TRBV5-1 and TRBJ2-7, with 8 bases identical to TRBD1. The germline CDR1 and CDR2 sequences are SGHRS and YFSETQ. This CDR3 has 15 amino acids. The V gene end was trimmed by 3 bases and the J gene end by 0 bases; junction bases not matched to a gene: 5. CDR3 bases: TGCGCCAGCAGCTGGACAGGGCCGAGCTCCTACGAGCAGTACTTC. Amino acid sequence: CASSWTGPSSYEQYF.

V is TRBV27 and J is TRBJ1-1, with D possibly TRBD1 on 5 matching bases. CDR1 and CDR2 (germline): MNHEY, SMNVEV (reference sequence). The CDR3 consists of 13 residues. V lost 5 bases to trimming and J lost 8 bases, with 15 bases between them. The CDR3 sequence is CASSPRGPGEAFF. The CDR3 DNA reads TGTGCCAGCAGTCCCCGAGGTCCAGGGGAAGCTTTCTTT.

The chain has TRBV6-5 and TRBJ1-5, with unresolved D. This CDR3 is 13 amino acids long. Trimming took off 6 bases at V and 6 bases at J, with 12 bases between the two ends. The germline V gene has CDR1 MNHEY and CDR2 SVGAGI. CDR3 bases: TGTGCCAGCAGCCCCCTCGGCGGTCAGCCCCAGCATTTT. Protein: CASSPLGGQPQHF.

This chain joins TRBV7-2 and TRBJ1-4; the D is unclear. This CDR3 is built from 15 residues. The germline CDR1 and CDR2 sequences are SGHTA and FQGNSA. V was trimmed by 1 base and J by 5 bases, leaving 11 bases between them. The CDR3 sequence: CASSLVAGPNEKLFF. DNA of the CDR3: TGTGCCAGCAGCTTAGTAGCCGGGCCGAATGAAAAACTGTTTTTT.

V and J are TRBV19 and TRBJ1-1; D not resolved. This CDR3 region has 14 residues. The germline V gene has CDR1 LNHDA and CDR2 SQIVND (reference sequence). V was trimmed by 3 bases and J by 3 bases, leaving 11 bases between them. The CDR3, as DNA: TGTGCCAGTAGTATCCAGCCTAGGGACACTGAAGCTTTCTTT. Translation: CASSIQPRDTEAFF.

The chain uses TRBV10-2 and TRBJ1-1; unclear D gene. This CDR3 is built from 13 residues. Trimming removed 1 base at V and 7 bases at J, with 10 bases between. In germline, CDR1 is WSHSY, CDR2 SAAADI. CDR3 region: CASSEYGGDEAFF. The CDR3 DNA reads TGCGCCAGCAGTGAGTACGGCGGCGATGAAGCTTTCTTT.

The CDR3 DNA sequence: TGTGCCAGCAGTCCCTCCTGGCTAGGTACAGATACGCAGTATTTT. Translation gives CASSPSWLGTDTQYF. The V call is TRBV27, the J call TRBJ2-3; unclear D gene. Trimming took 5 bases from V and 3 from J, leaving 15 bases between them. Germline CDR1 reads MNHEY; CDR2 reads SMNVEV (reference sequence). The CDR3 length is 15 residues.

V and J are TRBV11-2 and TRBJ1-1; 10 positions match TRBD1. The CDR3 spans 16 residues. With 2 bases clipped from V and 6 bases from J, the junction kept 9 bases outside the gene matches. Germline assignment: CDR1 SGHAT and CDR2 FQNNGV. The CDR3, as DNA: TGTGCCAGCAGCTTAAAGACAGGGGGCAGAGGCTCTGAAGCTTTCTTT. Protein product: CASSLKTGGRGSEAFF.

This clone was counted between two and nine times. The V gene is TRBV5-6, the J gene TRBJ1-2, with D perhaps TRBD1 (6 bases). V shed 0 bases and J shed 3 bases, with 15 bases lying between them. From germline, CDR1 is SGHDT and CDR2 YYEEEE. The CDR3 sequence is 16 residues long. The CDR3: CASSLGTAFDHYGYTF. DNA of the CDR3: TGTGCCAGCAGCTTGGGGACAGCGTTCGATCACTATGGCTACACCTTC. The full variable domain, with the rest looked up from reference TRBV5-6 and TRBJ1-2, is DAGVTQSPTHLIKTRGQQVTLRCSPKSGHDTVSWYQQALGQGPQFIFQYYEEEERQRGNFPDRFSGHQFPNYSSELNVNALLLGDSALYLCASSLGTAFDHYGYTFGSGTRLTVV.

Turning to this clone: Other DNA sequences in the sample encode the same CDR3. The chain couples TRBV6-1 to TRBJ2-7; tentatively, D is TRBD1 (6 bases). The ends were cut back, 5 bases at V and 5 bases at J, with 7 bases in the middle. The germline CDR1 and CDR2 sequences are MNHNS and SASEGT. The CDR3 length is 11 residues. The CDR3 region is CASSYRDEQYF. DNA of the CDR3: TGTGCCAGCAGTTACAGGGACGAGCAGTACTTC.

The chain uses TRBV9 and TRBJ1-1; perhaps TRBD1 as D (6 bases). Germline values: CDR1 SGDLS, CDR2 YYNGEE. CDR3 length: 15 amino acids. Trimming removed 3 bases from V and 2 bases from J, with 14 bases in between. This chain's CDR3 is CASSDPRGANTEAFF. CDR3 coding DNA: TGTGCCAGCAGCGACCCCAGGGGTGCCAACACTGAAGCTTTCTTT.

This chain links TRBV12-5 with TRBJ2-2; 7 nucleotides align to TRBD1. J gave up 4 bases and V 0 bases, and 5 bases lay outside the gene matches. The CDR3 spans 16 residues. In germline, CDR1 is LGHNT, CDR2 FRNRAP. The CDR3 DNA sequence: TGTGCTAGTGGTTTGGTCACCTCAGGGGGCACCGGGGAGCTGTTTTTT. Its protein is CASGLVTSGGTGELFF.

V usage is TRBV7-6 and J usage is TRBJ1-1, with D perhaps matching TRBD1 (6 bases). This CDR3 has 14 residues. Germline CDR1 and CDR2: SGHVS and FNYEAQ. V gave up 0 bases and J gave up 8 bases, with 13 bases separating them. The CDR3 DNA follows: TGTGCCAGCAGCTTAGCGCCAGGGGTACTGGAAGCTTTCTTT. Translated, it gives CASSLAPGVLEAFF.

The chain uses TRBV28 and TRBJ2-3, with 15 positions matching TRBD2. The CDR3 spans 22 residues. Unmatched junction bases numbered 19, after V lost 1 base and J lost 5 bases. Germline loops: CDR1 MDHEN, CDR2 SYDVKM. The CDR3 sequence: CASSLFLRDFRTSGRAGDTQYF. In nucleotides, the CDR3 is TGTGCCAGCAGTTTATTTCTTCGTGACTTTCGGACTAGCGGGAGGGCCGGAGATACGCAGTATTTT.

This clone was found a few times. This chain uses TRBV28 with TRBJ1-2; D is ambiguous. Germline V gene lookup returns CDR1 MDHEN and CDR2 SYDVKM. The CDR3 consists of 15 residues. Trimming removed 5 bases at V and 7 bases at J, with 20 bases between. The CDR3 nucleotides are TGTGCCAGCAGTCCTTCCCCAACCGGGCTCTCTGGCTACACCTTC. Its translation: CASSPSPTGLSGYTF.

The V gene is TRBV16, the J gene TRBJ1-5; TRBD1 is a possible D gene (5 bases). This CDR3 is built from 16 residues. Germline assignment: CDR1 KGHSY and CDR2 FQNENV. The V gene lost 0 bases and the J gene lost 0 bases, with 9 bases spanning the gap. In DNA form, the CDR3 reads TGTGCCAGCAGCCAATCGACGAGGGGTAGCAATCAGCCCCAGCATTTT. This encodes CASSQSTRGSNQPQHF. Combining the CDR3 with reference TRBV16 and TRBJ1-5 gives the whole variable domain GEEVAQTPKHLVRGEGQKAKLYCAPIKGHSYVFWYQQVLKNEFKFLISFQNENVFDETGMPKERFSAKCLPNSPCSLEIQATKLEDSAVYFCASSQSTRGSNQPQHFGDGTRLSIL.

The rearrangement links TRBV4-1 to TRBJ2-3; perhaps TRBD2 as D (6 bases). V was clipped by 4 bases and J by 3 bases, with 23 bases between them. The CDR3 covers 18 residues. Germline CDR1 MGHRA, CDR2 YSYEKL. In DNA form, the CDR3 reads TGCGCCAGCAGCCCCTCACCTGCGGGGCCAGAAAGAACAGATACGCAGTATTTT. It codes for CASSPSPAGPERTDTQYF.